What follows are 28 T cell receptor beta chains derived from one specimen sequenced in a study of cytomegalovirus exposure and HLA in healthy donors. A multiplex PCR was run with 60 Vbeta primers and 13 Jbeta primers. The table came from immunoSEQ multiplex PCR; TCRdb's copy has only in-frame clones and leaves some out. This table has around 130,000 clones, approximately 80% appearing once. The sequencing sample was made of PBMCs. Receptors originate from a girl aged 2 to 9 in good health and CMV-seronegative.

The V and J genes are TRBV11-2 and TRBJ1-2; unclear D gene. The CDR3 extends over 11 amino acids. Trimming pared 3 bases from V and 8 bases from J, leaving 7 bases between. Germline assignment: CDR1 SGHAT and CDR2 FQNNGV. The CDR3 bases are TGTGCCAGCAGCTTGGGAGGAGGCTACACCTTC. The encoded protein is CASSLGGGYTF.

This rearrangement joins TRBV5-1 to TRBJ2-1; D unresolved. The V and J ends lost 2 bases and 8 bases respectively, with 11 bases between them. There are 13 residues in the CDR3. Germline V gives CDR1 SGHRS, CDR2 YFSETQ. CDR3 DNA: TGCGCCAGCAGCTTTTCCGACCAGGATGAGCAGTTCTTC. Translation gives CASSFSDQDEQFF.

The sample holds one count of this clone. This chain joins TRBV7-9 and TRBJ2-7; 8 bases align to TRBD2. There are 16 residues in the CDR3. From germline, CDR1 is SEHNR and CDR2 FQNEAQ (reference sequence). V trimming: 5 bases; J trimming: 0 bases; junction bases outside the gene matches: 9. CDR3 DNA sequence: TGTGCCAGCAGCCCACCCGGGGGGGGAGTCTCCTACGAGCAGTACTTC. Translated, it gives CASSPPGGGVSYEQYF.

A single count supports this clone. This chain links TRBV29-1 with TRBJ2-7; a weak D match, TRBD1 (6 bases). Trimming removed 7 bases from V and 2 bases from J, with 18 bases in between. The germline gives CDR1 SQVTM, CDR2 ANQGSEA. This CDR3 has 14 amino acids. The CDR3 here is CSARRDTAPYEQYF. The CDR3 DNA follows: TGCAGCGCCAGACGGGACACCGCCCCCTACGAGCAGTACTTC.

As to this clone: At one boundary the junction diverges from the germline segment, which might be a read error. V and J are TRBV10-2 and TRBJ1-5; D ambiguous. This CDR3 is 13 amino acids long. CDR1 is WSHSY and CDR2 is SAAADI in the germline V gene. The CDR3, as DNA: TGCGCCGGCAGTGAGTCCAGTTATCAGCCCCAGCATTTT. Encoded protein: CAGSESSYQPQHF.

The chain joins TRBV19 to TRBJ2-4; D remains unclear. CDR3 length: 15 amino acids. CDR1 and CDR2 from the germline V gene are LNHDA and SQIVND (reference sequence). V lost 3 bases, J lost 0 bases, and 9 bases lay in between. CDR3 coding DNA: TGTGCCAGTAGTATTGGTCAGGTAGCCAAAAACATTCAGTACTTC. Its protein product is CASSIGQVAKNIQYF.

This clone showed up just a few times. V usage is TRBV27 and J usage is TRBJ2-1; D possibly corresponds to TRBD1 (5 bases). V lost 7 bases and J lost 5, with 12 bases in between. The CDR3 extends over 13 amino acids. Germline V gene lookup returns CDR1 MNHEY and CDR2 SMNVEV (reference sequence). Written as DNA, the CDR3 is TGTGCCAGCAAACAGGCGGAAAACAATGAGCAGTTCTTC. It codes for CASKQAENNEQFF.

This clone appeared a single time. V gene TRBV6-5 combines with J gene TRBJ2-5; D uncertain. Germline lookup yields CDR1 MNHEY and CDR2 SVGAGI. The CDR3 contains 15 residues. V lost 0 bases and J lost 3, with 11 bases in between. The CDR3 DNA reads TGTGCCAGCAGTTACTCGGCCCACCCGAAAGAGACCCAGTACTTC. Amino acids: CASSYSAHPKETQYF.

This chain connects TRBV30 to TRBJ2-7; 7 nucleotides agree with TRBD2. The germline V gene has CDR1 GTSNPN and CDR2 SVGIG (reference sequence). V was pared by 5 bases and J by 7 bases, with 8 bases of the junction left unmatched. This CDR3 has 12 amino acids. For the CDR3, the DNA is TGTGCCTGGGGGGGAGGGCGGGAAGAGCAGTACTTC. Its protein is CAWGGGREEQYF.

This clone was detected only once. The CDR3, as DNA: TGTGCCAGCAGGACAGGGTACAATGAGCAGTTCTTC. Translation: CASRTGYNEQFF. V and J are TRBV6-5 and TRBJ2-1, with TRBD1 matching over 7 bases. Germline V lookup: CDR1 MNHEY, CDR2 SVGAGI. V was pared by 6 bases and J by 4 bases, with 0 bases of the junction left unmatched. The CDR3 loop spans 12 amino acids.

The chain uses TRBV27 and TRBJ2-7; maybe TRBD1 (5 bases). The V end was cut by 8 bases, the J end by 7 bases, with 18 bases between. The germline gives CDR1 MNHEY, CDR2 SMNVEV (reference sequence). The length of the CDR3 is 13 residues. This chain's CDR3 is CASDGLRTLEQYF. In DNA form, the CDR3 reads TGTGCCAGCGACGGCCTCCGGACATTGGAGCAGTACTTC.

The CDR3 sequence is CASALGWSNEQFF. The DNA for the CDR3 is TGTGCCAGCGCCTTGGGTTGGAGCAATGAGCAGTTCTTC. The chain is built from TRBV27 and TRBJ2-1; D unresolved. Germline CDR1 is MNHEY and CDR2 is SMNVEV (reference sequence). The CDR3 runs 13 residues. The V end lost 8 bases, the J end lost 6 bases, and 14 bases lay between the germline ends.

The rearrangement links TRBV5-4 to TRBJ1-4, with 7 positions matching TRBD1. This CDR3 is 17 amino acids long. J lost 0 bases, V lost 4 bases, and 9 bases had no gene match. CDR1 and CDR2 (germline): SGHNT, YYREEE (reference sequence). CDR3 residues: CASSRDRGMATNEKLFF. The CDR3 DNA is TGTGCCAGCAGCAGGGACAGAGGGATGGCAACTAATGAAAAACTGTTTTTT.

The rearrangement uses TRBV5-1 and TRBJ1-2, with D perhaps matching TRBD1 (6 bases). V lost 4 bases and J lost 8, with 15 bases in between. This CDR3 spans 13 amino acids. Germline V gives CDR1 SGHRS, CDR2 YFSETQ. The CDR3 region is CASSRIRQEGYTF. DNA of the CDR3: TGCGCCAGCAGCAGAATAAGACAGGAGGGCTACACCTTC.

The chain recombines TRBV6-5 with TRBJ1-6; perhaps TRBD1 as D (5 bases). The germline V and J ends were trimmed by 2 bases and 10 bases, with 12 bases remaining between them. Germline loops: CDR1 MNHEY, CDR2 SVGAGI. This CDR3 region has 14 residues. This CDR3 is CASSYGGSRSPLHF. CDR3 bases: TGTGCCAGCAGTTACGGGGGGTCGAGGTCACCCCTCCACTTT.

This clone was detected once. This chain uses TRBV2 with TRBJ2-1; 10 positions agree with TRBD1. The trim removed 7 bases at V and 7 bases at J, leaving 4 bases unmatched. The CDR3 sequence is 13 residues long. Germline loops: CDR1 SNHLY, CDR2 FYNNEI. The CDR3 DNA reads as TGTGCCAGCAAAGGACAGGGGGTTAATGAGCAGTTCTTC. It yields the protein CASKGQGVNEQFF.

This rearrangement joins TRBV19 to TRBJ1-1, with 8 bases matching TRBD1. The V segment lost 7 bases and the J segment 4 bases; nucleotides outside the gene matches: 11. This CDR3 region has 15 residues. The germline gives CDR1 LNHDA, CDR2 SQIVND (reference sequence). The CDR3 region is CASKVTTGGITEAFF. In DNA form, the CDR3 reads TGTGCCAGTAAGGTCACCACAGGGGGAATCACTGAAGCTTTCTTT.

This chain joins TRBV7-9 and TRBJ1-1; tentative D call: TRBD1 (5 bases). CDR1 is SEHNR, CDR2 FQNEAQ, per germline (reference sequence). The CDR3 spans 15 residues. V was cut by 7 bases and J by 4 bases, with 19 bases left in between. Here the CDR3 reads CASNPNRGEATEAFF. The CDR3 coding sequence is TGTGCCAGCAACCCCAATAGAGGGGAGGCCACTGAAGCTTTCTTT.

The rearrangement links TRBV5-1 to TRBJ1-1; D perhaps matches TRBD1 (6 bases). Looked up from germline, CDR1 is SGHRS and CDR2 is YFSETQ. The CDR3 length is 14 residues. The germline V and J ends were trimmed by 2 bases and 0 bases, with 8 bases remaining between them. CDR3 region: CASSLQGVNTEAFF. The CDR3 nucleotides read TGCGCCAGCAGCTTACAGGGCGTGAACACTGAAGCTTTCTTT.

The chain uses TRBV29-1 and TRBJ2-7; TRBD1 matches at 9 bases. Germline V gene sequence: CDR1 SQVTM, CDR2 ANQGSEA. The CDR3 is 14 amino acids. Trimming removed 5 bases from V and 2 bases from J; junction bases left unmatched: 7. The CDR3 protein is CSVLKGTGPYEQYF. CDR3 DNA sequence: TGCAGCGTTCTAAAAGGGACAGGGCCCTACGAGCAGTACTTC.

There are a few counts of this clone. The chain carries TRBV6-6 and TRBJ1-3, with 8 bases lining up with TRBD1. This CDR3 is built from 14 residues. V shed 6 bases and J 4 bases; nucleotides not matched to a gene: 5. Germline-derived CDR1 and CDR2 are MNHNY and SVGAGI (reference sequence). The CDR3 sequence is CASRETGEGNTIYF. The CDR3 DNA reads as TGTGCCAGCAGAGAGACAGGGGAAGGAAACACCATATATTTT.

The rearrangement uses TRBV7-9 and TRBJ2-1; 10 bases match TRBD2. V lost 3 bases to trimming and J lost 11 bases; unmatched junction nucleotides: 7. The CDR3 has 14 residues. Germline V gene lookup returns CDR1 SEHNR and CDR2 FQNEAQ (reference sequence). In DNA, the CDR3 is TGTGCCAGCAGCTTGAGCGGGGGGGCGAATCAGCAGTTCTTC. Protein: CASSLSGGANQQFF. Looking up the rest from reference TRBV7-9 and TRBJ2-1 gives the full variable domain: DTGVSQNPRHKITKRGQNVTFRCDPISEHNRLYWYRQTLGQGPEFLTYFQNEAQLEKSRLLSDRFSAERPKGSFSTLEIQRTEQGDSAMYLCASSLSGGANQQFFGPGTRLTVL.

This chain joins TRBV27 and TRBJ2-7, with 7 bases aligning to TRBD1. CDR3 length: 16 residues. Germline values: CDR1 MNHEY, CDR2 SMNVEV (reference sequence). V was pared by 5 bases and J by 2 bases, with 12 bases of the junction left unmatched. The CDR3 sequence is CASSPTGDGPAYEQYF. In DNA form, the CDR3 reads TGTGCCAGCAGTCCTACAGGGGATGGACCCGCCTACGAGCAGTACTTC.

The V call is TRBV19, the J call TRBJ2-7, with TRBD1 matching over 9 bases. Trimming cost V 4 bases and J 6 bases; bases outside gene matches: 7. The germline V gene encodes CDR1 LNHDA and CDR2 SQIVND (reference sequence). This CDR3 is built from 14 residues. In nucleotides, the CDR3 is TGTGCCAGTAGTACAGGACAGGGGAGGGTCGAGCAGTACTTC. It codes for CASSTGQGRVEQYF.

There are a few counts of this clone. The genes are TRBV4-1 and TRBJ1-5; 7 bases are a match to TRBD1. In germline, CDR1 is MGHRA, CDR2 YSYEKL. The CDR3 has 16 amino acids. V shed 4 bases and J 0 bases; nucleotides not matched to a gene: 6. CDR3 amino acids: CASSLEGADSNQPQHF. CDR3 DNA sequence: TGCGCCAGCAGCCTGGAGGGGGCGGATAGCAATCAGCCCCAGCATTTT.

Remarks on this clone: At one end, the junction sequence differs from germline, possibly due to a read error. J is TRBJ2-7 and V is TRBV7-7; 10 bases are shared with TRBD2. Germline CDR1 reads SSHAT; CDR2 reads FNYEAQ (reference sequence). This CDR3 is 19 amino acids long. The CDR3 DNA is TGTGCTAGCAGCTTAGCTTGGCGGACTAGCGGTCCGCTATCCTACGAGCAGTACTTC. Translation gives CASSLAWRTSGPLSYEQYF.

Written as DNA, the CDR3 is TGTGCCAGCAGATATCAGGGGGACACTGAAGCTTTCTTT. It codes for CASRYQGDTEAFF. V usage is TRBV27 and J usage is TRBJ1-1; 7 nucleotides agree with TRBD1. CDR3 length: 13 residues. The ends lost 6 bases at V and 3 bases at J; junction bases unmatched: 4. CDR1 MNHEY and CDR2 SMNVEV come from the germline V gene (reference sequence).

This sequence joins TRBV5-1 and TRBJ2-3; 11 bases agree with TRBD2. CDR1 is SGHRS and CDR2 is YFSETQ in the germline V gene. The junction had 9 bases not matched to a gene; V was cut back by 0 bases and J by 0 bases. The length of the CDR3 is 19 residues. CDR3 sequence reads: CASSLAGLAGGSSTDTQYF. CDR3 nucleotides: TGCGCCAGCAGCTTGGCCGGGCTAGCGGGAGGTTCTAGCACAGATACGCAGTATTTT.